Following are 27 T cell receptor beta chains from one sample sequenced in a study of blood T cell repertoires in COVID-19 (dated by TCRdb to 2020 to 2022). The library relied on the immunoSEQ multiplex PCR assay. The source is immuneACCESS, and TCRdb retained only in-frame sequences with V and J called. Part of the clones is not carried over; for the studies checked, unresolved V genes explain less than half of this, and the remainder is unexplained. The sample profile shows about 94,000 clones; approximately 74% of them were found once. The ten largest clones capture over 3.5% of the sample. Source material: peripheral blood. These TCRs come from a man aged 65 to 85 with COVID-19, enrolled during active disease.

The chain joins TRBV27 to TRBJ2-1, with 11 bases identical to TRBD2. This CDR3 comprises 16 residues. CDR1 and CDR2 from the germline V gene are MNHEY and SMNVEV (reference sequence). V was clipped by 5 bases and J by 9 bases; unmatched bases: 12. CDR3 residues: CASSPDGTSGISEQFF. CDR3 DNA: TGTGCCAGCAGTCCGGACGGGACTAGCGGTATCAGTGAGCAGTTCTTC.

The CDR3 coding sequence is TGTGCCAGCAGCACTGACAGGGGAGCTTTCTTT. Protein: CASSTDRGAFF. This chain links TRBV3-1 (or the pseudogene TRBV3-2) with TRBJ1-1; 8 nucleotides align to TRBD1. Germline V gene data show CDR1 as LGHDT and CDR2 as YNNKEL (reference sequence). The CDR3 consists of 11 residues. After removal of 5 bases from V and 10 bases from J, the junction contained 3 bases not matched to a gene.

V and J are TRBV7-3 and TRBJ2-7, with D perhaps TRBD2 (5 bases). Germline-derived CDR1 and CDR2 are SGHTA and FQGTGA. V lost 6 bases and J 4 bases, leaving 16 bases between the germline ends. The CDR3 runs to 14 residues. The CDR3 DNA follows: TGTGCCAGCAGAAACCCCCCTAGCAGGTACGAGCAGTACTTC. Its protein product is CASRNPPSRYEQYF.

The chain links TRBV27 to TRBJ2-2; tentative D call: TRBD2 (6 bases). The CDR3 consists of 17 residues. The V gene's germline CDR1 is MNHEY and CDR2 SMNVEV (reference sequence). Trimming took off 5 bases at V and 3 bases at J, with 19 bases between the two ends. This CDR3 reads CASSPSLGDLDTGELFF. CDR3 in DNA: TGTGCCAGCAGTCCCAGCCTGGGGGACTTAGACACCGGGGAGCTGTTTTTT.

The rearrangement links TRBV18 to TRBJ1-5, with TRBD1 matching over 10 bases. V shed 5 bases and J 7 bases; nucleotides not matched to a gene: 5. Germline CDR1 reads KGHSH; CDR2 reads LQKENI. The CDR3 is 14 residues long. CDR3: CASSGTGQGQPQHF. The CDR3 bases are TGTGCCAGCTCAGGCACGGGACAGGGGCAGCCCCAGCATTTT.

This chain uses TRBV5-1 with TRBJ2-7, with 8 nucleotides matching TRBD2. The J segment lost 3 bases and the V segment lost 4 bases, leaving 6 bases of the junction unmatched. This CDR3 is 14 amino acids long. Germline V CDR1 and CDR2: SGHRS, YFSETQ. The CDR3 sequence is CASSRVAGSYEQYF. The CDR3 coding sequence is TGCGCCAGCAGCCGAGTAGCGGGAAGCTACGAGCAGTACTTC.

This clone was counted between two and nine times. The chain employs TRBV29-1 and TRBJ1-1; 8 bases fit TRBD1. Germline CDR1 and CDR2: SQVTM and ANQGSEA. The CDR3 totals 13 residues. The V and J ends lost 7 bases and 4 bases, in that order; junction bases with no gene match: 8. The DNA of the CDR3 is TGCAGCGCTGGGACAGGAGGAGGCACTGAAGCTTTCTTT. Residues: CSAGTGGGTEAFF. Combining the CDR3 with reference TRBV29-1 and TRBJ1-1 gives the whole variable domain SAVISQKPSRDICQRGTSLTIQCQVDSQVTMMFWYRQQPGQSLTLIATANQGSEATYESGFVIDKFPISRPNLTFSTLTVSNMSPEDSSIYLCSAGTGGGTEAFFGQGTRLTVV.

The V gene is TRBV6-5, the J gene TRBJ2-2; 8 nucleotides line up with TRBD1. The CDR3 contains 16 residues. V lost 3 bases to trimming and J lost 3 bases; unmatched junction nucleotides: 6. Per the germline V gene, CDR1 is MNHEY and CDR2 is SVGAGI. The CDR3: CASSYGRGLDTGELFF. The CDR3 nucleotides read TGTGCCAGCAGTTATGGCAGGGGGCTGGACACCGGGGAGCTGTTTTTT.

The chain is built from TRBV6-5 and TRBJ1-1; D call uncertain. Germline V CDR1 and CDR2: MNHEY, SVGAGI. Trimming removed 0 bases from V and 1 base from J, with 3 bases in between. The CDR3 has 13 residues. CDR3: CASSYSRNTEAFF. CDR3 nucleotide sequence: TGTGCCAGCAGTTACTCCCGGAACACTGAAGCTTTCTTT.

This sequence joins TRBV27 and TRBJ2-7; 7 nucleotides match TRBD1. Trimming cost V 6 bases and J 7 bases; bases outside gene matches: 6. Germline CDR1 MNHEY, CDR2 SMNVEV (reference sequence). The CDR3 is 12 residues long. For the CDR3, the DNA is TGTGCCAGCAGGCTAGGGGGCGGTGAGCAGTACTTC. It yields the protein CASRLGGGEQYF.

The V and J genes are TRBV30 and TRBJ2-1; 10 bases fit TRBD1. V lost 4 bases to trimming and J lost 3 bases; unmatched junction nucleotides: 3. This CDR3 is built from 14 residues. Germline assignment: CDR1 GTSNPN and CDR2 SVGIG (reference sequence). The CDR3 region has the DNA TGTGCCTGGAACCGGGACAGGGGCTACAATGAGCAGTTCTTC. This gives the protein CAWNRDRGYNEQFF.

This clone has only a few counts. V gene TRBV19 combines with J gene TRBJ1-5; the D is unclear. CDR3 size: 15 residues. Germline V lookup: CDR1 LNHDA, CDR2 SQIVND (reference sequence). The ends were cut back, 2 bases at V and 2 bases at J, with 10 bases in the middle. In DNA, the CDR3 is TGTGCCAGTAGTATACGGGGTGTCGGCAATCAGCCCCAGCATTTT. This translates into CASSIRGVGNQPQHF.

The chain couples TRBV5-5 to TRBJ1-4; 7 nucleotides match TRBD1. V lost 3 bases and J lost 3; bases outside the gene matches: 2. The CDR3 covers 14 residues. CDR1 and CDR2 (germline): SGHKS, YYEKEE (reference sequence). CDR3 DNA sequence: TGTGCCAGCAGCTGGACAGGTTCTAATGAAAAACTGTTTTTT. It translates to CASSWTGSNEKLFF. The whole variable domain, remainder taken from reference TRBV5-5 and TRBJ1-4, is DAGVTQSPTHLIKTRGQQVTLRCSPISGHKSVSWYQQVLGQGPQFIFQYYEKEERGRGNFPDRFSARQFPNYSSELNVNALLLGDSALYLCASSWTGSNEKLFFGSGTQLSVL.

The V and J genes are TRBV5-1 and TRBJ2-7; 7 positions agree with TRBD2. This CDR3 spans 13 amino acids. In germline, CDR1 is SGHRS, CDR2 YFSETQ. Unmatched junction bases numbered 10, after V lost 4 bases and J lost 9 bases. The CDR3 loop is CASSVSGIEWQYF. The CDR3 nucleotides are TGCGCCAGCAGCGTGAGCGGGATAGAATGGCAGTACTTC.

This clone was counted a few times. CDR3 in DNA: TGTGCCAGCAGAACCCTAGACCTACTACCCTACAATGAGCAGTTCTTC. Translated, it gives CASRTLDLLPYNEQFF. V usage is TRBV28 and J usage is TRBJ2-1; unclear D gene. Germline-derived CDR1 and CDR2 are MDHEN and SYDVKM. V was cut by 6 bases and J by 2 bases, with 17 bases left in between. The CDR3 covers 16 residues. The variable domain in full, completed from reference TRBV28 and TRBJ2-1, reads DVKVTQSSRYLVKRTGEKVFLECVQDMDHENMFWYRQDPGLGLRLIYFSYDVKMKEKGDIPEGYSVSREKKERFSLILESASTNQTSMYLCASRTLDLLPYNEQFFGPGTRLTVL.

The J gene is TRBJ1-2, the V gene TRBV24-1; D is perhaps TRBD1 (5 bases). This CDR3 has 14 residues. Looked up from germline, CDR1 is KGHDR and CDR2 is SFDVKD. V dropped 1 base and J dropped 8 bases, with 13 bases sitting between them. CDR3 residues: CATSDFSRVAGYTF. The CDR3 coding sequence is TGTGCCACCAGTGATTTTTCCAGGGTGGCCGGCTACACCTTC.

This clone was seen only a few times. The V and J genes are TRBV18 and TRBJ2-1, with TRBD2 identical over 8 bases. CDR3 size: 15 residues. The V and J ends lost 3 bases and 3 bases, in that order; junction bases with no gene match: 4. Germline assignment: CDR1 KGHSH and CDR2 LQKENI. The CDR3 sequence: CASSPRLAGYNEQFF. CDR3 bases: TGTGCCAGCTCACCCCGGCTAGCGGGCTACAATGAGCAGTTCTTC.

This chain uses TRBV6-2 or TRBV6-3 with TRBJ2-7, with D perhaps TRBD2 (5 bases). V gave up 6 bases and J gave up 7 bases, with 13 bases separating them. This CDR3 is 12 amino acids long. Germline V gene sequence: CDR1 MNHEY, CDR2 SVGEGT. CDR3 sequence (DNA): TGTGCCAGCAGCCCGGACTGGCGGGAGCAGTACTTC. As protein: CASSPDWREQYF.

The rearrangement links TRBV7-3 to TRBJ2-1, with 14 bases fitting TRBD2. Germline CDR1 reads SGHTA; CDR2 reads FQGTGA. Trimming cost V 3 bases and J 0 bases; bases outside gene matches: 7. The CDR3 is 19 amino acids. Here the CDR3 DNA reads TGTGCCAGCAGCTTGGGCCCGACTAGCGGGAGGGCCTCCTACAATGAGCAGTTCTTC. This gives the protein CASSLGPTSGRASYNEQFF.

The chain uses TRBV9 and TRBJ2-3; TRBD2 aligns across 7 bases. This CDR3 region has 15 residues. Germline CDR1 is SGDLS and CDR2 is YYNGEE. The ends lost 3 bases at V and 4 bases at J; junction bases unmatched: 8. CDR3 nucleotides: TGTGCCAGCAGCGACAGCGGGGTCGAGCCAGATACGCAGTATTTT. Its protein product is CASSDSGVEPDTQYF.

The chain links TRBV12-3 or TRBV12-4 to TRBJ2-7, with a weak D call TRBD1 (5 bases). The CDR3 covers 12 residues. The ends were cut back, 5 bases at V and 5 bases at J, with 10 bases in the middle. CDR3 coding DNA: TGTGCCAGCAGTGTGACAGACAACGAGCAGTACTTC. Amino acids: CASSVTDNEQYF.

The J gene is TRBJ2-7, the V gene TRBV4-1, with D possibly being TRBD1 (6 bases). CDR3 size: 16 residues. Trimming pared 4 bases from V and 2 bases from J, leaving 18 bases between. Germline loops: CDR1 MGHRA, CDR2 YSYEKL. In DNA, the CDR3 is TGCGCCAGCAGCCGATACGCCGGGACACCCGCCTACGAGCAGTACTTC. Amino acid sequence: CASSRYAGTPAYEQYF.

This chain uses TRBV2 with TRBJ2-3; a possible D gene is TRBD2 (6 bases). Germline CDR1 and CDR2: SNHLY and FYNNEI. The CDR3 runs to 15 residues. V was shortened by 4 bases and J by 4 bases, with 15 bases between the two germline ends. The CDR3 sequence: CASSVGAGPSDTQYF. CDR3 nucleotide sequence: TGTGCCAGCAGTGTCGGGGCGGGACCGTCAGATACGCAGTATTTT.

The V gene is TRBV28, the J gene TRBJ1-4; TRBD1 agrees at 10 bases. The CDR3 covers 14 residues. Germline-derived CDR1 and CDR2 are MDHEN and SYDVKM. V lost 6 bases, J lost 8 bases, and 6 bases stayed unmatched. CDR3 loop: CASRTGGNWEKLFF. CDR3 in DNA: TGTGCCAGCAGGACAGGGGGCAATTGGGAAAAACTGTTTTTT.

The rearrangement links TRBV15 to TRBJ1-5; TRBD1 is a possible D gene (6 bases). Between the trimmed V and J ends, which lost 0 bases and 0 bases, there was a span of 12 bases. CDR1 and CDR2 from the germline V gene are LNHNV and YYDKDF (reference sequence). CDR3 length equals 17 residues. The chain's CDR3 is CATSRDWTEDSNQPQHF. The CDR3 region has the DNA TGTGCCACCAGCAGAGATTGGACAGAAGATAGCAATCAGCCCCAGCATTTT.

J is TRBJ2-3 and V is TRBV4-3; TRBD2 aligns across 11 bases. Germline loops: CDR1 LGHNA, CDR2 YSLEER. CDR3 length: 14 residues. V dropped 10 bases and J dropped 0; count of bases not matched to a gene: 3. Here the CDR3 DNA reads TGCGCCAAACGGACTAGCGGGAGCACAGATACGCAGTATTTT. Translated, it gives CAKRTSGSTDTQYF.

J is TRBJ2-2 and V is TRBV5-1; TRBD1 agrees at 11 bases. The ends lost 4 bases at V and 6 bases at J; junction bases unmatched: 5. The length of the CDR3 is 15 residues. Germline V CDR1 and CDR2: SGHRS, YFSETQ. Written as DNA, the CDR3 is TGCGCCAGCAGCCTCCGGGACAGGGGGGCCGGGGAGCTGTTTTTT. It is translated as CASSLRDRGAGELFF.